This T cell receptor beta chain comes out of a study of T cell responses to AZD1222 COVID-19 vaccine. Data came from immunoSEQ multiplex PCR; TCRdb stores just in-frame clones and leaves some out. This sample has around 120,000 clones, with around 86% found just once. The CDR3 runs 15 residues. Per the germline V gene, CDR1 is LGHDT and CDR2 is YNNKEL (reference sequence). V dropped 8 bases and J dropped 2; count of bases not matched to a gene: 10. The V call is TRBV3-1 (or the pseudogene TRBV3-2), the J call TRBJ2-5; 8 positions match TRBD2. The sequencing here drew on peripheral blood, taken on day 0 of AZD1222 vaccination. This TCR was recovered from an adult in good health. CDR3 in DNA: TGTGCCAGCCTCCGGGGGGGGACTGGGCAAGAGACCCAGTACTTC. Protein sequence: CASLRGGTGQETQYF.